A selection of T cell receptor beta chains follows, all from one sample in a study of blood T cell repertoires in COVID-19. Sequencing was performed with immunoSEQ multiplex PCR; in TCRdb, only in-frame clones are kept and a portion is missing. The table shows approximately 480,000 clones, with about 90% occurring only once. Material: PBMCs or T cells enriched from blood (not recorded which). The source is a woman younger than 30 who had recovered from COVID-19. The CDR3 runs from the conserved cysteine through the conserved F or W. Each record gives: J gene, D gene, clone size, V gene, CDR3 protein, CDR3 DNA. The D gene is left open where the match is weak. For some rows the clone size is stated as once, few or many, or as a class when expanded; others skip it.

TRBJ1-1 | TRBD1 | - | TRBV29-1 | CSVTLGTGTTEAFF | TGCAGCGTCACCCTCGGGACAGGGACCACTGAAGCTTTCTTT
TRBJ2-2 | - | - | TRBV2 | CASSGGGSRELFF | TGTGCCAGCAGCGGAGGTGGGAGCCGGGAGCTGTTTTTT
TRBJ1-4 | TRBD1 | - | TRBV23-1 | CASSPQSVAGGNEKLFF | TGCGCCAGCAGTCCCCAATCGGTGGCAGGGGGCAATGAAAAACTGTTTTTT
TRBJ1-5 | - | - | TRBV30 | CAWSVTLSNQPQHF | TGTGCCTGGAGTGTGACTTTAAGCAATCAGCCCCAGCATTTT
TRBJ2-5 | TRBD2 | once | TRBV2 | CASSSGTSGGKTQYF | TGTGCCAGCAGTTCTGGGACTAGCGGGGGAAAGACCCAGTACTTC
TRBJ1-6 | - | once | TRBV6-5 | CASRGRRPDSPLHF | TGTGCCAGCAGGGGGCGTCGTCCGGATTCACCCCTCCACTTT
TRBJ1-2 | - | - | TRBV30 | CAWSVAAVVSGYTF | TGTGCCTGGAGTGTAGCGGCGGTTGTAAGCGGCTACACCTTC
TRBJ1-6 | TRBD1 | - | TRBV5-5 | CASSPSAAGTGLFNSPLHF | TGTGCCAGCAGCCCTTCAGCCGCCGGGACAGGGTTGTTCAATTCACCCCTCCACTTT
TRBJ2-1 | TRBD1 | few | TRBV7-8 | CASSVRDREGGEQFF | TGTGCCAGCAGCGTCCGGGACAGGGAGGGTGGTGAGCAGTTCTTC
TRBJ2-7 | TRBD2 | - | TRBV3-1/TRBV3-2 | CASSLSGGGAYEQYF | TGTGCCAGCAGCCTTAGTGGTGGGGGGGCCTACGAGCAGTACTTC
TRBJ1-6 | - | - | TRBV19 | CASRTGDDTNNSPLHF | TGTGCCAGTAGGACAGGAGACGACACAAATAATTCACCCCTCCACTTT
TRBJ2-2 | - | - | TRBV24-1 | CATSDLYSGELFF | TGTGCCACCAGTGATTTGTACTCCGGGGAGCTGTTTTTT
TRBJ2-3 | TRBD2 | - | TRBV7-2 | CASSFGTSGGYRDTQYF | TGTGCCAGCAGCTTCGGGACTAGCGGGGGGTACCGGGATACGCAGTATTTT
TRBJ1-6 | - | - | TRBV9 | CASSLGDYNSPLHF | TGTGCCAGCAGCCTCGGGGACTATAATTCACCCCTCCACTTT
TRBJ1-3 | - | - | TRBV21-1 | CASILGWKQRYTIYF | TGTGCCAGCATCCTAGGATGGAAACAGCGGTACACCATATATTTT
TRBJ1-3 | - | - | TRBV14 | CASKSSGPGNTIYF | TGTGCCAGCAAGAGCAGCGGACCTGGAAACACCATATATTTT
TRBJ2-1 | - | - | TRBV14 | CASSQVGSYNEQFF | TGTGCCAGCAGCCAAGTGGGGAGTTACAATGAGCAGTTCTTC
TRBJ2-3 | TRBD2 | once | TRBV6-5 | CASIERGLTDTQYF | TGTGCCAGCATCGAGCGGGGACTCACAGATACGCAGTATTTT
TRBJ1-5 | TRBD1 | - | TRBV19 | CASSPQQGGYGNQPQHF | TGTGCCAGTAGCCCCCAACAGGGGGGCTATGGCAATCAGCCCCAGCATTTT
TRBJ2-3 | TRBD1 | - | TRBV29-1 | CSARDGTGTDTQYF | TGCAGCGCTAGAGACGGGACAGGCACAGATACGCAGTATTTT
TRBJ1-3 | - | - | TRBV10-3 | CAISKGSEGGNTIYF | TGTGCCATCAGCAAAGGATCGGAGGGTGGAAACACCATATATTTT
TRBJ2-3 | TRBD1 | - | TRBV23-1 | CAIYRGLAYTDTQYF | TGCGCCATATACAGGGGGCTGGCGTACACAGATACGCAGTATTTT
TRBJ1-3 | - | - | TRBV18 | CASSPPGGSGNTIYF | TGTGCCAGCTCACCCCCTGGAGGGTCTGGAAACACCATATATTTT
TRBJ1-2 | - | - | TRBV9 | CASSVGAPYGYTF | TGTGCCAGCAGCGTAGGGGCTCCCTATGGCTACACCTTC
TRBJ1-5 | TRBD1 | - | TRBV5-3 | CATSTRPGQGLRQPQHF | TGTGCCACCTCGACGAGGCCGGGACAGGGTCTCCGTCAGCCCCAGCATTTT
TRBJ1-6 | - | - | TRBV5-1 | CASMEQPNSNSPLHF | TGCGCCAGCATGGAACAGCCCAATTCCAATTCACCCCTCCACTTT
TRBJ1-2 | - | few | TRBV11-2 | CASSYLDRPYGYTF | TGTGCCAGCAGCTACCTGGACAGACCCTATGGCTACACCTTC
TRBJ2-4 | TRBD2 | - | TRBV4-1 | CASSQEGPTSFIGIQYF | TGCGCCAGCAGCCAAGAGGGCCCGACTAGCTTCATAGGCATTCAGTACTTC
TRBJ2-7 | TRBD1 | - | TRBV28 | CASSLPGQGFYEQYF | TGTGCCAGCAGTTTACCGGGACAGGGATTCTACGAGCAGTACTTC
TRBJ2-7 | - | - | TRBV3-1/TRBV3-2 | CASSQRGSLYEQYF | TGTGCCAGCAGCCAAAGGGGCTCCCTCTACGAGCAGTACTTC
TRBJ1-4 | - | - | TRBV11-2 | CASSSMSRGSEKLFF | TGTGCCAGCAGCTCTATGTCCAGGGGTTCTGAAAAACTGTTTTTT
TRBJ1-1 | - | - | TRBV5-1 | CASSRAAGAQAFF | TGCGCCAGCAGCCGGGCGGCAGGGGCTCAAGCTTTCTTT
TRBJ2-7 | TRBD1 | once | TRBV10-3 | CAIRGGTGAYEQYF | TGTGCCATCAGGGGGGGGACAGGGGCTTACGAGCAGTACTTC
TRBJ2-1 | - | - | TRBV3-1/TRBV3-2 | CASSQDRSTGNEQFF | TGTGCCAGCAGCCAAGATCGATCAACAGGAAATGAGCAGTTCTTC
TRBJ2-1 | - | - | TRBV5-8 | CASSLFLQGSREQFF | TGTGCCAGCAGCTTGTTTTTGCAGGGTAGCCGGGAGCAGTTCTTC
TRBJ1-1 | - | - | TRBV6-4 | CASSPTEGSGTEAFF | TGTGCCAGCTCCCCGACGGAGGGGTCCGGCACTGAAGCTTTCTTT
TRBJ1-2 | - | few | TRBV30 | CAWSLSTTGEGYGYTF | TGTGCCTGGAGTCTCTCTACGACAGGAGAGGGTTATGGCTACACCTTC
TRBJ1-1 | - | - | TRBV5-1 | CASSHRGADTEAFF | TGCGCCAGCAGCCATCGGGGGGCCGACACTGAAGCTTTCTTT
TRBJ2-7 | TRBD1 | - | TRBV7-3 | CASSSQNRDRAGYEQYF | TGTGCCAGCAGCTCGCAGAACCGGGACAGGGCGGGTTACGAGCAGTACTTC
TRBJ1-2 | TRBD1 | - | TRBV19 | CASSISHRGYGYTF | TGTGCCAGTAGTATAAGTCACAGGGGATATGGCTACACCTTC
TRBJ2-5 | - | - | TRBV5-1 | CASSDSPGEWTQYF | TGCGCCAGCAGCGATAGCCCGGGGGAGTGGACCCAGTACTTC
TRBJ2-7 | TRBD2 | - | TRBV7-2 | CASSRGAELADYEQYF | TGTGCCAGCAGCCGTGGGGCGGAACTAGCGGACTACGAGCAGTACTTC
TRBJ1-1 | TRBD1 | - | TRBV7-9 | CASSLAGRGLEAFF | TGTGCCAGCAGCTTAGCGGGCAGGGGGCTTGAAGCTTTCTTT
TRBJ1-6 | - | - | TRBV2 | CASSEEHVSFSYNSPLHF | TGTGCCAGCAGTGAAGAGCACGTCTCTTTCTCCTATAATTCACCCCTCCACTTT
TRBJ2-7 | - | - | TRBV28 | CASSLAGQEQYF | TGTGCCAGCAGTTTAGCGGGCCAGGAGCAGTACTTC
TRBJ2-1 | - | - | TRBV11-2 | CASSLDRTYEQFF | TGTGCCAGCAGCTTGGACAGAACCTATGAGCAGTTCTTC
TRBJ2-7 | - | once | TRBV30 | CAWSTTGSRQYF | TGTGCCTGGAGTACCACAGGGTCTCGGCAGTACTTC
TRBJ2-7 | TRBD2 | - | TRBV5-1 | CASSQLAGAPYEQYF | TGCGCCAGCAGCCAGCTAGCGGGGGCCCCCTACGAGCAGTACTTC
TRBJ1-2 | - | - | TRBV5-4 | CASSLRGGTREAYGYTF | TGTGCCAGCAGCTTGCGGGGGGGGACGAGGGAGGCCTATGGCTACACCTTC
TRBJ1-2 | - | - | TRBV28 | CASEPLAPGGYTF | TGTGCCAGCGAGCCGTTGGCGCCGGGGGGCTACACCTTC
TRBJ2-7 | TRBD2 | - | TRBV4-1 | CASSQSRTSWQYF | TGCGCCAGCAGCCAATCTCGGACTAGCTGGCAGTACTTC
TRBJ1-5 | TRBD1 | - | TRBV28 | CASSPFYRGRNQPQHF | TGTGCCAGCAGTCCATTCTACAGGGGACGCAATCAGCCCCAGCATTTT
TRBJ1-5 | TRBD1 | once | TRBV7-2 | CASSTWGTGGYSNQPQHF | TGTGCCAGCAGCACATGGGGGACAGGCGGGTATAGCAATCAGCCCCAGCATTTT
TRBJ2-2 | - | - | TRBV7-6 | CASSFPPNGGELFF | TGTGCCAGCAGCTTTCCTCCCAACGGCGGGGAGCTGTTTTTT
TRBJ2-2 | TRBD1 | - | TRBV5-4 | CASSAGTGWPGELFF | TGTGCCAGCAGCGCCGGGACAGGGTGGCCCGGGGAGCTGTTTTTT
TRBJ1-5 | - | - | TRBV28 | CASSLKAGVNQPQHF | TGTGCCAGCAGTTTAAAGGCAGGGGTCAATCAGCCCCAGCATTTT